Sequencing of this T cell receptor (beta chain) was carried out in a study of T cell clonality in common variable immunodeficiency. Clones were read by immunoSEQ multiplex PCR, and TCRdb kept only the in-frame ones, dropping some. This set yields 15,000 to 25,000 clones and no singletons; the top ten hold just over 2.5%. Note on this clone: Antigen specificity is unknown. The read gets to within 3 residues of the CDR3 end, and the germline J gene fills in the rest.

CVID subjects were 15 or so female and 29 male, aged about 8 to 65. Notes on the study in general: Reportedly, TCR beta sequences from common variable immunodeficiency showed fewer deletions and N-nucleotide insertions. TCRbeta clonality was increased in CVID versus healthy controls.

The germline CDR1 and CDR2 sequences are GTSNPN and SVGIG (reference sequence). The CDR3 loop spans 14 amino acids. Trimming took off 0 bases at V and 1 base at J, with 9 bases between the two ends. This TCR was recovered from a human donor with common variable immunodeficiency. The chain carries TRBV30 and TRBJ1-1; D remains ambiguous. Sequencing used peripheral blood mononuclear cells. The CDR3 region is CAWSVLTENTEAFF. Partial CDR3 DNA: TGTGCCTGGAGTGTACTAACTGAGAACACTGAA. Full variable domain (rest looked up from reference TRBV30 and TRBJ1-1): SQTIHQWPATLVQPVGSPLSLECTVEGTSNPNLYWYRQAAGRGLQLLFYSVGIGQISSEVPQNLSASRPQDRQFILSSKKLLLSDSGFYLCAWSVLTENTEAFFGQGTRLTVV.